These T cell receptor beta chains were read from a single sample in a study of blood T cell repertoires in COVID-19. Assay: immunoSEQ multiplex PCR; the TCRdb copy retains only in-frame clones and omits some. The sample carries about 350,000 clones, roughly 89% recorded once. The source material was peripheral blood. The receptors shown here come from a woman in her late teens or twenties who had recovered from COVID-19. The CDR3 runs from the conserved cysteine through the conserved F or W. Fields, in order: V gene, CDR3 length, clone size, D gene, J gene, CDR3 DNA, CDR3 protein. D genes are given only for firm matches. Clone size is not always given. Where it is, it says once, few, many or a class for expanded clones.

TRBV7-9	14	once	TRBD2	TRBJ2-1	TGTGCCAGCAGAGGGACTAGCGGGAGGCGGGAGCAGTTCTTC	CASRGTSGRREQFF
TRBV6-5	15	.	TRBD1	TRBJ1-2	TGTGCCAGCAGTTCTTGGAGAGGGGGCGACTATGGCTACACCTTC	CASSSWRGGDYGYTF
TRBV7-6	16	.	.	TRBJ2-5	TGTGCCAGCAGCTTATTTCCGGCGGGGAAGGGAGAGACCCAGTACTTC	CASSLFPAGKGETQYF
TRBV24-1	13	few	.	TRBJ1-2	TGTGCCACCAGTGTAAGGGGCCACTATGGCTACACCTTC	CATSVRGHYGYTF
TRBV13	15	once	.	TRBJ2-2	TGTGCCAGCAGCTTACGAGGGTTTTACACCGGGGAGCTGTTTTTT	CASSLRGFYTGELFF
TRBV3-1/TRBV3-2	18	.	TRBD1	TRBJ1-3	TGTGCCAGCAGCCAACTATGGACTCGGCAGGGGGCTGGAAACACCATATATTTT	CASSQLWTRQGAGNTIYF
TRBV6-5	14	.	TRBD1	TRBJ2-5	TGTGCCAGCATAGGACAGGGGCACTTAGAGACCCAGTACTTC	CASIGQGHLETQYF
TRBV5-1	13	.	.	TRBJ1-5	TGCGCCAGCAGCTTGGGCAGGGGCCAGCCCCAGCATTTT	CASSLGRGQPQHF
TRBV6-2/TRBV6-3	18	.	TRBD1	TRBJ1-3	TGTGCCAGCAGTTACTCGATATCGGACAGGGGCTCTGGAAACACCATATATTTT	CASSYSISDRGSGNTIYF
TRBV5-4	15	.	.	TRBJ1-2	TGTGCCAGCAGCCGCGAAGCAGCGGCGGACTATGGCTACACCTTC	CASSREAAADYGYTF
TRBV6-6	15	.	TRBD1	TRBJ1-1	TGTGCCAGCCTGGAAGGGGGCACGGAGAACACTGAAGCTTTCTTT	CASLEGGTENTEAFF
TRBV7-2	13	.	.	TRBJ2-3	TGTGCCAGCAGCTTATTTCTCACAGATACGCAGTATTTT	CASSLFLTDTQYF
TRBV5-8	15	.	TRBD1	TRBJ1-4	TGTGCCAGCAGCCCGCGGCCGACAGGGGGCGAAAAACTGTTTTTT	CASSPRPTGGEKLFF
TRBV9	16	once	.	TRBJ1-6	TGTGCCAGCAGCCCAATCTCGAACAGGGTTAATTCACCCCTCCACTTT	CASSPISNRVNSPLHF
TRBV7-2	15	.	.	TRBJ2-3	TGTGCCAGCAGCCACCAAGGGGGTAGCACAGATACGCAGTATTTT	CASSHQGGSTDTQYF
TRBV3-1/TRBV3-2	14	.	.	TRBJ2-3	TGTGCCAGCAGCCCCTACCTAGTCGCAGATACGCAGTATTTT	CASSPYLVADTQYF
TRBV10-2	13	.	.	TRBJ1-1	TGCGCCAGCAGGGTAACACGGACGGGGGAAGCTTTCTTT	CASRVTRTGEAFF
TRBV6-5	15	.	.	TRBJ2-5	TGTGCCAGCAGTTACTCTGCCAGGATCCAAGAGACCCAGTACTTC	CASSYSARIQETQYF
TRBV7-2	13	.	.	TRBJ1-1	TGTGCCAGCAGCTTCGACACCTACACTGAAGCTTTCTTT	CASSFDTYTEAFF
TRBV5-4	15	.	.	TRBJ2-1	TGTGCCAGCAGCTTGATGAGACTAGCCTACAATGAGCAGTTCTTC	CASSLMRLAYNEQFF
TRBV29-1	10	.	.	TRBJ1-1	TGCAGCGTAGCCCGCACTGAAGCTTTCTTT	CSVARTEAFF
TRBV5-1	15	.	.	TRBJ2-3	TGCGCCAGCAATCGTGGCCAATATAGCACAGATACGCAGTATTTT	CASNRGQYSTDTQYF
TRBV7-7	14	.	.	TRBJ2-1	TGTGCCAGCGCCCCGGGTAGCTACACTAATGAGCAGTTCTTC	CASAPGSYTNEQFF
TRBV5-1	15	.	TRBD2	TRBJ2-3	TGCGCCAGCAATCTAGCGGAGATTAGCACAGATACGCAGTATTTT	CASNLAEISTDTQYF
TRBV11-3	14	.	TRBD1	TRBJ1-4	TGTGCCAGCAGCCCCGGGACAGGGGATGAAAAACTGTTTTTT	CASSPGTGDEKLFF
TRBV10-2	15	.	TRBD1	TRBJ2-2	TGCGCCAGCAATGGCGGGACAGGGGTAGGCGGGGAGCTGTTTTTT	CASNGGTGVGGELFF
TRBV27	11	.	.	TRBJ1-1	TGTGCCAGCAGTTTTGGTACAGGGCTGATCTTT	CASSFGTGLIF
TRBV5-1	15	.	.	TRBJ2-5	TGCGCCAGCAGTTCCAGGGGGGCAGGGGAGGAGACCCAGTACTTC	CASSSRGAGEETQYF
TRBV28	19	.	TRBD2	TRBJ2-4	TGTGCCAGCAGTTTATCGGGGACTAGCGGAAATTTAGCCAAAAACATTCAGTACTTC	CASSLSGTSGNLAKNIQYF
TRBV7-2	14	.	TRBD1	TRBJ1-4	TGTGCCAGCAGCTTGGGGACAGGGAAGGGGAAACTGTTTTTT	CASSLGTGKGKLFF
TRBV6-1	15	.	TRBD1	TRBJ1-1	TGTGCCAGCAGCCGACCGGACAGGGGGAGGACTGAAGCTTTCTTT	CASSRPDRGRTEAFF
TRBV4-3	16	.	.	TRBJ2-2	TGCGCCAGCAGCCAAGATCTTGGTACAAACACCGGGGAGCTGTTTTTT	CASSQDLGTNTGELFF
TRBV5-1	13	.	.	TRBJ1-1	TGCGCCAGCAGCTTGGGCGGGGGAAACGAAGCTTTCTTT	CASSLGGGNEAFF
TRBV14	16	once	.	TRBJ2-3	TGTGCCAGCAGCGAAAAAATTTGGGCAGGCACAGATACGCAGTATTTT	CASSEKIWAGTDTQYF
TRBV7-9	17	.	TRBD2	TRBJ2-1	TGTGCCAGCAGCTTAGGCGGGCGGGGGAGCTCCTACAATGAGCAGTTCTTC	CASSLGGRGSSYNEQFF
TRBV7-2	15	.	TRBD1	TRBJ1-5	TGTGCCAGCAGCTGGACAGGGCTGAGCAATCAGCCCCAGCATTTT	CASSWTGLSNQPQHF
TRBV27	15	.	.	TRBJ1-2	TGTGCCAGCAGCGAACAGGGACTACATAACTATGGCTACACCTTC	CASSEQGLHNYGYTF
TRBV27	13	.	.	TRBJ1-2	TGTGCCAGCAGAAGAACTACAGGGTATGGCTACACCTTC	CASRRTTGYGYTF
TRBV10-3	13	.	.	TRBJ2-3	TGTGCCATCACCGTGGAGGGCACAGATACGCAGTATTTT	CAITVEGTDTQYF
TRBV7-6	14	.	TRBD2	TRBJ2-3	TGTGCCAGCAGTGATAGCGGGAGCACAGATACGCAGTATTTT	CASSDSGSTDTQYF
TRBV10-2	17	once	TRBD2	TRBJ2-1	TGCGCCAGCAGTGATCCCGTACTAGCGGGGACCTACAATGAGCAGTTCTTC	CASSDPVLAGTYNEQFF
TRBV5-5	17	.	TRBD1	TRBJ1-2	TGTGCCAGCAGCTCCTTGGTAGGGGGCGGTTACAACTATGGCTACACCTTC	CASSSLVGGGYNYGYTF
TRBV6-5	15	.	.	TRBJ1-2	TGTGCCAGCAGTTACTCGCGGGGGGGTGAGGATGGCTACACCTTC	CASSYSRGGEDGYTF
TRBV6-2/TRBV6-3	15	.	TRBD1	TRBJ1-1	TGTGCCAGCAGTTCAGTACAGGGGGTATACACTGAAGCTTTCTTT	CASSSVQGVYTEAFF
TRBV5-4	14	.	.	TRBJ2-3	TGTGCCAGCAGGCGGGACTCAGGGACAGATACGCAGTATTTT	CASRRDSGTDTQYF
TRBV29-1	14	.	TRBD2	TRBJ2-1	TGCAGCGGGCTCATGGCGGGAGCTTACAATGAGCAGTTCTTC	CSGLMAGAYNEQFF
TRBV20-1	16	.	TRBD2	TRBJ2-3	TGCAGTGCCAGTGGGCTAGCGGGAGTGAGCACAGATACGCAGTATTTT	CSASGLAGVSTDTQYF
TRBV11-2	15	.	.	TRBJ1-3	TGTGCCAGCACCTACACAGGGACGGCAGGAAACACCATATATTTT	CASTYTGTAGNTIYF
TRBV7-2	16	.	.	TRBJ2-1	TGTGCCAGCAGCTTAGACAGTGGAGGTTTGGACAATGAGCAGTTCTTC	CASSLDSGGLDNEQFF
TRBV7-9	11	.	.	TRBJ1-2	TGTGCCAGCAGCACTTACTATGGCTACACCTTC	CASSTYYGYTF
TRBV10-2	14	.	.	TRBJ1-4	TGCGCCAGCAGTCCACAGGTGCTTGGCGAAAAACTGTTTTTT	CASSPQVLGEKLFF
TRBV13	16	.	TRBD1	TRBJ2-1	TGTGCCAGCAGCTTGGCCGGGACAGCGAATTTGGATGAGCAGTTCTTC	CASSLAGTANLDEQFF
TRBV14	20	.	TRBD2	TRBJ2-2	TGTGCCAGCAGCCAAGATGTGCCTAGCGGATTTCCAACCTACACCGGGGAGCTGTTTTTT	CASSQDVPSGFPTYTGELFF
TRBV5-1	14	.	.	TRBJ2-3	TGCGCCAGCAGCCGCTGGGTAGCGACAGATACGCAGTATTTT	CASSRWVATDTQYF
TRBV5-6	18	.	TRBD1	TRBJ2-1	TGTGCCAGCAGCCCAGGTCGCTACAGGGGGAACTACTACAATGAGCAGTTCTTC	CASSPGRYRGNYYNEQFF
TRBV19	15	.	TRBD1	TRBJ1-1	TGTGCCAGTAGTACCGGACAGGGAGGGAACACTGAAGCTTTCTTT	CASSTGQGGNTEAFF
TRBV5-4	16	.	TRBD2	TRBJ2-3	TGTGCCAGCAGCGCGGATCGTAGCGGGAGATCAGATACGCAGTATTTT	CASSADRSGRSDTQYF
TRBV11-3	17	few	.	TRBJ1-6	TGTGCCAGCAGCGCACGGACAGCTAGCTCCTATAATTCACCCCTCCACTTT	CASSARTASSYNSPLHF